This TCR beta chain was captured by sequencing in a study of cytomegalovirus exposure and HLA in healthy donors. Amplification used 60 Vbeta primers and 13 Jbeta primers. Data came from immunoSEQ multiplex PCR; TCRdb stores just in-frame clones and leaves some out. The table lists approximately 220,000 clones, 75% of them singletons. Findings and limits, study-wide: CMV serostatus was the sole immune exposure information available. When presence/absence was analysed, sequencing depth was taken to be roughly uniform across donors. In an earlier analysis, most TCR beta V segments were productive about 87% or about 30% of the time.

This clone was counted between two and nine times. What it recognizes is unknown. The clonotype was recovered from a woman aged 30 to 39 in good health and CMV-seronegative. The sample taken for sequencing was PBMCs.

CDR3 loop: CASSKPGTGDTEAFF. The DNA for the CDR3 is TGTGCCAGTAGTAAACCCGGGACAGGGGACACTGAAGCTTTCTTT. This chain connects TRBV19 to TRBJ1-1; 10 bases are shared with TRBD1. Per germline, CDR1 LNHDA and CDR2 SQIVND (reference sequence). J was trimmed by 3 bases and V by 4 bases; bases with no gene match: 5. The CDR3 consists of 15 residues.